Shown below are 23 T cell receptor beta chains from a single sample sequenced in a study of T cells in localized non-small cell lung cancer. The repertoire was sequenced with immunoSEQ multiplex PCR; TCRdb's copy has only in-frame clones and lacks some. The data hold fewer than 40,000 clones, with approximately 80% observed a single time. The sequencing here drew on peripheral blood, taken before any cancer treatment. These receptors were collected from an older male donor with stage II squamous cell lung carcinoma.

V and J are TRBV5-1 and TRBJ2-3; no reliable D call. This CDR3 region has 15 residues. Germline V gene sequence: CDR1 SGHRS, CDR2 YFSETQ. V lost 1 base and J lost 1, with 10 bases in between. This CDR3 is CASSLLGSRTDTQYF. The CDR3 bases are TGCGCCAGCAGCTTGCTGGGTTCACGCACAGATACGCAGTATTTT.

This chain connects TRBV5-4 to TRBJ2-1, with 9 bases lining up with TRBD2. CDR1 and CDR2 (germline): SGHNT, YYREEE (reference sequence). The CDR3 is 16 residues long. V lost 1 base and J lost 8; bases outside the gene matches: 10. CDR3 coding DNA: TGTGCCAGCAGCTTGTCGTTAAGCGGGGGGCGGTATGAGCAGTTCTTC. Translating gives CASSLSLSGGRYEQFF.

The V gene is TRBV7-9, the J gene TRBJ2-5; 7 bases align to TRBD2. Germline CDR1 and CDR2: SEHNR and FQNEAQ (reference sequence). The V gene end was trimmed by 5 bases and the J gene end by 5 bases; junction bases not matched to a gene: 11. The CDR3 runs to 15 residues. This chain's CDR3 is CASSLGGGKEETQYF. Written as DNA, the CDR3 is TGTGCCAGCAGCCTCGGCGGGGGTAAGGAGGAGACCCAGTACTTC.

This clone appeared a few times. This chain joins TRBV21-1 and TRBJ1-5; the listed D gene, TRBD1, was not tested against the DNA. TRBV21-1 is reported as a pseudogene. This CDR3 is built from 10 residues. The CDR3 nucleotides read TGTGCCAGCAGCACATCAGCCCAGCATTTT. It translates to CASSTSAQHF.

The gene calls are TRBV7-8 and TRBJ2-3, with no clear D. V was clipped by 6 bases and J by 0 bases, with 13 bases between them. The CDR3 consists of 15 residues. Germline lookup yields CDR1 SGHVS and CDR2 FQNEAQ. This CDR3 reads CASRQGSRSTDTQYF. CDR3 DNA: TGTGCCAGCAGGCAAGGATCGCGCAGCACAGATACGCAGTATTTT.

The V gene is TRBV7-2, the J gene TRBJ1-2; the D gene is possibly TRBD1 (6 bases). Germline CDR1 SGHTA, CDR2 FQGNSA. V lost 6 bases, J lost 3 bases, and 11 bases lay in between. This CDR3 has 13 amino acids. CDR3 in DNA: TGTGCCAGCAGTCAGGGGTTGGACTATGGCTACACCTTC. Its translation: CASSQGLDYGYTF.

This clone was detected once. The chain carries TRBV6-5 and TRBJ1-1; D possibly corresponds to TRBD1 (6 bases). CDR3 length equals 13 residues. Per the germline V gene, CDR1 is MNHEY and CDR2 is SVGAGI. Trimming took off 2 bases at V and 4 bases at J, with 8 bases between the two ends. CDR3 in amino acids: CASSYARGTEAFF. CDR3 bases: TGTGCCAGCAGTTACGCCAGGGGCACTGAAGCTTTCTTT.

J is TRBJ2-1 and V is TRBV2; tentative D call: TRBD2 (6 bases). The germline V gene encodes CDR1 SNHLY and CDR2 FYNNEI. There are 15 residues in the CDR3. V lost 6 bases, J lost 11 bases, and 23 bases lay in between. The CDR3 loop is CASRGLDGGVTKQFF. CDR3 sequence (DNA): TGTGCCAGCAGGGGTCTTGACGGGGGAGTCACTAAGCAGTTCTTC.

The CDR3 loop reads CASSVGQGPPREQYF. The CDR3 DNA reads TGTGCCAGCAGCGTAGGACAGGGGCCTCCTAGGGAGCAGTACTTC. V is TRBV9 and J is TRBJ2-7; 8 bases fit TRBD1. This CDR3 spans 15 amino acids. Germline loops: CDR1 SGDLS, CDR2 YYNGEE. Germline trimming cut 0 bases from V and 7 bases from J; bases unmatched to any gene: 9. The full variable domain, in which reference TRBV9 and TRBJ2-7 provide the parts outside the CDR3, is DSGVTQTPKHLITATGQRVTLRCSPRSGDLSVYWYQQSLDQGLQFLIQYYNGEERAKGNILERFSAQQFPDLHSELNLSSLELGDSALYFCASSVGQGPPREQYFGPGTRLTVT.

The chain combines TRBV5-5 with TRBJ1-5, with a weak D call TRBD1 (5 bases). The V and J ends lost 3 bases and 0 bases respectively, with 16 bases between them. From germline, CDR1 is SGHKS and CDR2 YYEKEE (reference sequence). CDR3 length: 17 amino acids. CDR3: CASSSAGGGTSNQPQHF. The CDR3 nucleotides read TGTGCCAGCAGCTCCGCCGGTGGGGGGACTAGCAATCAGCCCCAGCATTTT.

This chain joins TRBV5-4 and TRBJ2-3; either TRBD1 or TRBD2 may supply D (5 bases each). Trimming shortened V by 4 bases and J by 2 bases, and 11 bases separated the two germline ends. CDR1 and CDR2 (germline): SGHNT, YYREEE (reference sequence). The CDR3 loop spans 14 amino acids. CDR3 DNA: TGTGCCAGCAGCCCTGGGACGAACACAGATACGCAGTATTTT. Translating gives CASSPGTNTDTQYF.

This clone was seen more than once but under ten times. The chain is built from TRBV27 and TRBJ2-3; 7 bases fit TRBD1. Losses at the gene ends were 7 bases for V and 6 bases for J; bases not matched to a gene: 10. This CDR3 is 14 amino acids long. Germline V lookup: CDR1 MNHEY, CDR2 SMNVEV (reference sequence). The CDR3 bases are TGTGCCAGCAACATCAGGGGGAAGGGGGATACGCAGTATTTT. Protein sequence: CASNIRGKGDTQYF.

This chain joins TRBV7-3 and TRBJ1-2; weak D call: TRBD1 (5 bases). The CDR3 is made up of 13 amino acids. The germline CDR1 and CDR2 sequences are SGHTA and FQGTGA. The V gene lost 8 bases and the J gene lost 2 bases, with 12 bases spanning the gap. CDR3 amino acids: CASGGTPNYGYTF. DNA of the CDR3: TGTGCCAGCGGAGGGACGCCCAACTATGGCTACACCTTC. Full variable domain (outside the CDR3, taken from reference TRBV7-3 and TRBJ1-2): GAGVSQTPSNKVTEKGKYVELRCDPISGHTALYWYRQSLGQGPEFLIYFQGTGAADDSGLPNDRFFAVRPEGSVSTLKIQRTERGDSAVYLCASGGTPNYGYTFGSGTRLTVV.

This clone was picked up a small number of times. This chain uses TRBV9 with TRBJ2-7; D ambiguous. The germline CDR1 and CDR2 sequences are SGDLS and YYNGEE. CDR3 length: 13 residues. V lost 4 bases and J lost 6, with 14 bases in between. The CDR3 bases are TGTGCCAGCAGCCCCGGCAGGCTCGGCGAGCAGTACTTC. It specifies CASSPGRLGEQYF. The full variable domain, completed using reference TRBV9 and TRBJ2-7, is DSGVTQTPKHLITATGQRVTLRCSPRSGDLSVYWYQQSLDQGLQFLIQYYNGEERAKGNILERFSAQQFPDLHSELNLSSLELGDSALYFCASSPGRLGEQYFGPGTRLTVT.

The chain has TRBV27 and TRBJ2-5; TRBD2 agrees at 9 bases. In germline, CDR1 is MNHEY, CDR2 SMNVEV (reference sequence). Unmatched junction bases numbered 12, after V lost 3 bases and J lost 4 bases. CDR3 length: 17 residues. The chain's CDR3 is CASSFLSSGSIRETQYF. The CDR3 nucleotides read TGTGCCAGCAGTTTTTTGAGTAGCGGGAGTATTCGAGAGACCCAGTACTTC.

This clone was recorded at least ten times. This sequence joins TRBV27 and TRBJ2-7; tentatively, D is TRBD1 or TRBD2 (6 bases each). The V gene lost 3 bases and the J gene lost 0 bases, with 9 bases spanning the gap. Germline CDR1 and CDR2: MNHEY and SMNVEV (reference sequence). The CDR3 is 14 amino acids. This CDR3 is CASSFGGPSYEQYF. The DNA of the CDR3 is TGTGCCAGCAGTTTCGGGGGCCCCTCCTACGAGCAGTACTTC.

This rearrangement joins TRBV19 to TRBJ1-2, with no clear D. CDR1 and CDR2 from the germline V gene are LNHDA and SQIVND (reference sequence). This CDR3 has 13 amino acids. The V end lost 6 bases, the J end lost 2 bases, and 10 bases lay between the germline ends. The CDR3 DNA follows: TGTGCCAGTAGAGAGGACGGCAACTATGGCTACACCTTC. Encoded protein: CASREDGNYGYTF.

The rearrangement joins TRBV2 to TRBJ2-3; D gene unclear. Looked up from germline, CDR1 is SNHLY and CDR2 is FYNNEI. Trimming removed 7 bases at V and 6 bases at J, with 8 bases between. This CDR3 contains 11 residues. DNA for the CDR3: TGTGCCAGCAAGGAAGGGGATACGCAGTATTTT. Translating gives CASKEGDTQYF.

V gene TRBV5-1 combines with J gene TRBJ2-1; TRBD2 matches 11 bases. The CDR3 extends over 14 amino acids. CDR1 and CDR2 (germline): SGHRS, YFSETQ. Unmatched junction bases numbered 3, after V lost 4 bases and J lost 6 bases. In DNA form, the CDR3 reads TGCGCCAGCAGCCTGGGGACTAGCGGCAATGAGCAGTTCTTC. This codes for CASSLGTSGNEQFF.

V usage is TRBV19 and J usage is TRBJ1-5; D is possibly TRBD1 (6 bases). V dropped 5 bases and J dropped 0 bases, with 23 bases sitting between them. Germline V lookup: CDR1 LNHDA, CDR2 SQIVND (reference sequence). The CDR3 runs to 19 residues. The CDR3 here is CASSPRDIELFHSNQPQHF. CDR3 bases: TGTGCCAGTAGTCCCCGGGACATCGAATTGTTTCATAGCAATCAGCCCCAGCATTTT.

The chain employs TRBV15 and TRBJ1-1; D not resolved. V lost 0 bases and J 1 base, leaving 6 bases between the germline ends. CDR3 length equals 14 residues. Germline V gene data show CDR1 as LNHNV and CDR2 as YYDKDF (reference sequence). Written as DNA, the CDR3 is TGTGCCACCAGCAGAGATGAGTGGAACACTGAAGCTTTCTTT. It translates to CATSRDEWNTEAFF.

The chain carries TRBV18 and TRBJ2-1; TRBD2 aligns across 10 bases. CDR3 length equals 15 residues. Trimming took 6 bases from V and 9 from J; bases not matched to a gene: 11. The germline V gene has CDR1 KGHSH and CDR2 LQKENI. Written as DNA, the CDR3 is TGTGCCAGCTCCCTTAAAGATAGCGGGAGGACTGAGCAGTTCTTC. Amino acid sequence: CASSLKDSGRTEQFF. Complete variable domain (other parts from reference TRBV18 and TRBJ2-1): NAGVMQNPRHLVRRRGQEARLRCSPMKGHSHVYWYRQLPEEGLKFMVYLQKENIIDESGMPKERFSAEFPKEGPSILRIQQVVRGDSAAYFCASSLKDSGRTEQFFGPGTRLTVL.

This chain uses TRBV4-2 with TRBJ2-7, with 8 bases identical to TRBD1. The CDR3 extends over 14 amino acids. The V segment lost 5 bases and the J segment 5 bases; nucleotides outside the gene matches: 8. Germline V lookup: CDR1 LGHNA, CDR2 YNFKEQ. Written as DNA, the CDR3 is TGTGCCAGCAGCTTGGGACAGGACTTCAACGAGCAGTACTTC. It yields the protein CASSLGQDFNEQYF.